This entry lists 11 T cell receptor beta chains sequenced from one sample in a study of cytomegalovirus exposure and HLA in healthy donors. PCR amplification relied on 60 Vbeta primers (plus 13 Jbeta primers). TCRdb's copy holds only in-frame clones and misses some; the assay was immunoSEQ multiplex PCR. The table records about 100,000 clones, roughly three quarters of them present only once. Sequences were obtained from PBMCs. The receptor source for this set is a man aged 18 to 29 in good health and CMV-seronegative.

This clone has more than one count but fewer than ten. V gene TRBV5-6 combines with J gene TRBJ2-7; 9 bases are a match to TRBD1. The CDR3 runs 15 residues. Trimming at V came to 1 base and at J to 2 bases, leaving 4 bases not matched to a gene. Germline V gene sequence: CDR1 SGHDT, CDR2 YYEEEE. The DNA of the CDR3 is TGTGCCAGCAGCTTGATGGGGACAGGGACCTACGAGCAGTACTTC. The encoded protein is CASSLMGTGTYEQYF.

The rearrangement joins TRBV5-1 to TRBJ1-1, with D maybe TRBD1 (6 bases). The germline CDR1 and CDR2 sequences are SGHRS and YFSETQ. V was trimmed by 4 bases and J by 5 bases, leaving 12 bases between them. This CDR3 is built from 13 residues. CDR3 nucleotides: TGCGCCAGCAGCAGCAGGGGCTATACTGAAGCTTTCTTT. This codes for CASSSRGYTEAFF.

V is TRBV20-1 and J is TRBJ1-2; no clear D. The CDR3 spans 11 residues. The germline V gene encodes CDR1 DFQATT and CDR2 SNEGSKA (reference sequence). With 4 bases removed from V and 1 base from J, the gap between germline ends came to 4 bases. CDR3 nucleotides: TGCAGTGCTACGCGTAACTATGGCTACACCTTC. It is translated as CSATRNYGYTF.

The rearrangement joins TRBV6-6 to TRBJ1-1, with 10 bases that match TRBD1. This CDR3 is built from 14 residues. V was pared by 5 bases and J by 5 bases, with 5 bases of the junction left unmatched. Looked up from germline, CDR1 is MNHNY and CDR2 is SVGAGI (reference sequence). The CDR3 here is CASSKTGGGTEAFF. The CDR3 nucleotides read TGTGCCAGCAGTAAGACAGGGGGCGGTACTGAAGCTTTCTTT.

V and J are TRBV5-1 and TRBJ2-7; TRBD1 agrees at 7 bases. Germline V gives CDR1 SGHRS, CDR2 YFSETQ. The CDR3 is 14 residues long. Losses at the gene ends were 4 bases for V and 2 bases for J; bases not matched to a gene: 6. The CDR3 reads CASSPDRIAYEQYF. DNA of the CDR3: TGCGCCAGCAGCCCGGACAGGATTGCCTACGAGCAGTACTTC.

The rearrangement uses TRBV7-8 and TRBJ1-6; tentatively, D is TRBD1 (6 bases). Per the germline V gene, CDR1 is SGHVS and CDR2 is FQNEAQ. This CDR3 contains 17 residues. Trimming pared 4 bases from V and 5 bases from J, leaving 18 bases between. The CDR3 nucleotides read TGTGCCAGCAGCTCCCGATGGGGGCCAGGGGATAATTCACCCCTCCACTTT. It is translated as CASSSRWGPGDNSPLHF.

The chain has TRBV7-9 and TRBJ1-4; 7 nucleotides match TRBD1. J was trimmed by 8 bases and V by 5 bases; bases with no gene match: 11. Germline-derived CDR1 and CDR2 are SEHNR and FQNEAQ (reference sequence). This CDR3 has 15 residues. The CDR3 is CASSPPGQRGEKLFF. The DNA for the CDR3 is TGTGCCAGCAGCCCCCCGGGACAGCGAGGGGAAAAACTGTTTTTT.

In its sample, this clone was seen a few times. The chain is built from TRBV5-1 and TRBJ2-7; maybe TRBD2 (7 bases). The germline V gene encodes CDR1 SGHRS and CDR2 YFSETQ. V lost 6 bases and J lost 2, with 18 bases in between. CDR3 length: 15 amino acids. For the CDR3, the DNA is TGCGCCAGCAAGGCTTGGGAGGGGGGCCCCTACGAGCAGTACTTC. The encoded protein is CASKAWEGGPYEQYF. Full variable domain (outside the CDR3, taken from reference TRBV5-1 and TRBJ2-7): KAGVTQTPRYLIKTRGQQVTLSCSPISGHRSVSWYQQTPGQGLQFLFEYFSETQRNKGNFPGRFSGRQFSNSRSEMNVSTLELGDSALYLCASKAWEGGPYEQYFGPGTRLTVT.

This chain uses TRBV5-1 with TRBJ2-5, with TRBD1 matching over 7 bases. V was clipped by 4 bases and J by 2 bases; unmatched bases: 5. This CDR3 contains 14 residues. Germline-derived CDR1 and CDR2 are SGHRS and YFSETQ. The CDR3 here is CASSVTGWQETQYF. The DNA for the CDR3 is TGCGCCAGCAGCGTGACAGGGTGGCAAGAGACCCAGTACTTC.

The CDR3 region has the DNA TGTGCCAGCTCACCTGGCGGGAACACTGAAGCTTTCTTT. This translates into CASSPGGNTEAFF. This chain joins TRBV18 and TRBJ1-1; D is undetermined. The V and J ends lost 3 bases and 1 base respectively, with 6 bases between them. The CDR3 extends over 13 amino acids. The germline V gene encodes CDR1 KGHSH and CDR2 LQKENI.

The chain employs TRBV9 and TRBJ2-3; D gene ambiguous. The CDR3 covers 15 residues. Trimming removed 0 bases from V and 0 bases from J, with 8 bases in between. Germline lookup yields CDR1 SGDLS and CDR2 YYNGEE. The CDR3 spells CASSVGVGSTDTQYF. As DNA, the CDR3 is TGTGCCAGCAGCGTAGGCGTCGGGAGCACAGATACGCAGTATTTT.